This T cell receptor beta chain comes out of a study of T cell changes during pregnancy in multiple sclerosis. The CDR3 consists of 13 residues. CDR1 is SGHRS and CDR2 is YFSETQ in the germline V gene. Produced via immunoSEQ multiplex PCR; TCRdb's table is partial and in-frame only. The table records around 40,000 clones, approximately 90% of them present only once. The table lists this clone with a few counts. This TCR was recovered from a female donor with multiple sclerosis, enrolled in a pregnancy study. The source was CD4+ T cells from peripheral blood mononuclear cells, collected before pregnancy. This chain connects TRBV5-1 to TRBJ1-6; 7 nucleotides match TRBD1. CDR3 in DNA: TGCGACTGCGGGACAGCTCGAAATTCACCCCTCCACTTT. It codes for CDCGTARNSPLHF.